This T cell receptor (beta chain) is drawn from a study of beta chain features in type 1 diabetes. General observations from the study: Type 1 diabetes patients showed a moderate but significant shortening of TCRB CDR3s in all four CD4+ subsets.

This CDR3 has 14 residues. Germline loops: CDR1 MNHNS, CDR2 SASEGT. V was trimmed by 2 bases and J by 5 bases, leaving 12 bases between them. Reverse transcribing all isolated RNA meant expressed TCRB transcripts were sequenced. Profiled with immunoSEQ multiplex PCR; TCRdb holds only in-frame clones, not every one. Of 150,000 to 180,000 clones listed, over 9% were seen once; the top ten hold more than 0.45%. Comment on this clone: Its target is unknown.

The sample was central memory CD4+ T cells from blood. This clonotype was obtained from a man in his thirties or forties with type 1 diabetes. This chain uses TRBV6-1 with TRBJ2-5; tentatively, D is TRBD2 (5 bases). CDR3 in amino acids: CASSEMGARETQYF. DNA for the CDR3: TGTGCCAGCAGTGAAATGGGAGCCAGGGAGACCCAGTACTTC.